The subject of this entry is one TCR beta chain. Its antigen is undetermined. The CDR3 totals 14 residues. Trimming left V 6 bases short and J 1 base short, with 12 bases between. Germline V gives CDR1 SEHNR, CDR2 FQNEAQ (reference sequence). Documented time point: 2015-2016 season, 7 days after influenza vaccination. Profiling relied on immunoSEQ multiplex PCR, and the TCRdb table lists in-frame clones only, not all of them. The sample holds about 5,600 clones, approximately 88% seen once. The record originates from a study of follicular helper T cells after annual influenza vaccination. The overall study: Some donors were sampled over the 2013-2014, 2014-2015 and 2015-2016 vaccinations.

Overall study results and limits: Only about 9.5-22% of analyzed cells yielded productive TCRB sequences.

Source: CXCR5+ CD38- circulating T follicular helper cells from blood, taken 7 days after influenza vaccination. The subset is: circulating Tfh, non-naive CD4+CXCR5+PD-1+ (ICOS+CD38+ or ICOS-CD38-). This clonotype originated in an adult who received the influenza vaccine. V gene TRBV7-9 combines with J gene TRBJ1-2, with D possibly being TRBD1 (6 bases). The CDR3 spells CASRDTGSNYGYTF. The CDR3 DNA follows: TGTGCCAGCAGAGATACAGGGAGTAACTATGGCTACACCTTC. The full variable domain, completed using reference TRBV7-9 and TRBJ1-2, is DTGVSQNPRHKITKRGQNVTFRCDPISEHNRLYWYRQTLGQGPEFLTYFQNEAQLEKSRLLSDRFSAERPKGSFSTLEIQRTEQGDSAMYLCASRDTGSNYGYTFGSGTRLTVV.